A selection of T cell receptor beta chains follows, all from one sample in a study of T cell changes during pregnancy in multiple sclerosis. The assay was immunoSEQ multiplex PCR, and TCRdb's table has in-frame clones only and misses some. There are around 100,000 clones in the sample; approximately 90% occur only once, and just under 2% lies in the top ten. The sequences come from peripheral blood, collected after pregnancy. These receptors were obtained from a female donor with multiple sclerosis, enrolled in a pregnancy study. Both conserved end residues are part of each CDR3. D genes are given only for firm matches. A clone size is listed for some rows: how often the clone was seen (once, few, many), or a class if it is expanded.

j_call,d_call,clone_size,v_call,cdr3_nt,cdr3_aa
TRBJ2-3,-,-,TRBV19,TGTGCCAGTAGTATCAGGCCGGGCCGGGACACTCCAGATACGCAGTATTTT,CASSIRPGRDTPDTQYF
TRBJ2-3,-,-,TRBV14,TGTGCCAGCAGCCAAGATGGCCTTACCAGCACAGATACGCAGTATTTT,CASSQDGLTSTDTQYF
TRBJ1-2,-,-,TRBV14,TGTGCCAGCAGCCAAGGATCCAGGGGAGCTAACTATGGCTACACCTTC,CASSQGSRGANYGYTF
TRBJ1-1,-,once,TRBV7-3,TGTGCCAGCAGCCCACAGCCGAACACTGAAGCTTTCTTT,CASSPQPNTEAFF
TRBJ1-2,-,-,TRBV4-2,TGTGCCAGCAGCCGAGACGGTTCTAACTATGGCTACACCTTC,CASSRDGSNYGYTF
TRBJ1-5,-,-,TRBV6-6,TGTGCCAGCAGCCGGGACACTTATCAGCCCCAGCATTTT,CASSRDTYQPQHF
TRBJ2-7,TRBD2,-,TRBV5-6,TGTGCCAGCAGTCGGATTAAAGGGACTAGCGGGGCCATCTACGAGCAGTACTTC,CASSRIKGTSGAIYEQYF
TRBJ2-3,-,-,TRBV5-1,TGCGCCAGCAGCCTGGACTCTGTTAGCACAGATACGCAGTATTTT,CASSLDSVSTDTQYF
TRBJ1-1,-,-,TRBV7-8,TGTGCCAGCAGCGCACAGGACTATAGTGAAGCTTTCTTT,CASSAQDYSEAFF
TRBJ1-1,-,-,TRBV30,TGTGCCTGGGGGGGAGGCTCCACTGAAGCTTTCTTT,CAWGGGSTEAFF
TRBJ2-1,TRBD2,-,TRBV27,TGTGCCAGCAGTTATGGGACTAGCGGGGGGACAAATGAGCAGTTCTTC,CASSYGTSGGTNEQFF
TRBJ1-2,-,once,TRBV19,TGTGCCAGTACCCGAGATCCTACGGGGTATGGCTACACCTTC,CASTRDPTGYGYTF
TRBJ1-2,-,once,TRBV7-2,TGTGCCAGCAGCTTCCCTAGGATCACCTCCTATGGCTACACCTTC,CASSFPRITSYGYTF
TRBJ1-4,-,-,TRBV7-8,TGTGCCAGCAGCCCCCGTACAACAACTAATGAAAAACTGTTTTTT,CASSPRTTTNEKLFF
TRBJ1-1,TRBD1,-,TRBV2,TGTGCCAGCCAAGGGACAGGGTTAAGTGAAGCTTTCTTT,CASQGTGLSEAFF
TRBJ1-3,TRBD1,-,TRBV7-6,TGTGCCAGCAGCTCCGTATCCCGAGGGACAGGGGTCTCTGGAAACACCATATATTTT,CASSSVSRGTGVSGNTIYF
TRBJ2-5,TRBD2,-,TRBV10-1,TGCGCCAGCAATAGCGGGGGCTACCAAGAGACCCAGTACTTC,CASNSGGYQETQYF
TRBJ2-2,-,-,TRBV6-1,TGTGCCAGCAGTATAAGGGGAAACACCGGGGAGCTGTTTTTT,CASSIRGNTGELFF
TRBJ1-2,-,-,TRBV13,TGTGCCAGCAGCTCGGACAGATCGGACTACTATGGCTACACCTTC,CASSSDRSDYYGYTF
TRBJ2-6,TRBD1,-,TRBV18,TGTGCCAGCTCACGGGGACAGGGCAGCTCTGGGGCCAACGTCCTGACTTTC,CASSRGQGSSGANVLTF
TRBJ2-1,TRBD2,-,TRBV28,TGTGCCAGCAGTTTAATCAGCGGGACCTACAATGAGCAGTTCTTC,CASSLISGTYNEQFF
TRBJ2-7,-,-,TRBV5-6,TGTGCCAGCAGCTTGGCCCTAGGCGGGGCGAGCTACGAGCAGTACTTC,CASSLALGGASYEQYF
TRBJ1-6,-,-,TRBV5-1,TGCGCCAGCAGCTCAGGCCTTTTTAATTCACCCCTCCACTTT,CASSSGLFNSPLHF
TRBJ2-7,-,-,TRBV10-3,TGTGCCATCAGGGACATGCGGGACGGGGACGAGCAGTACTTC,CAIRDMRDGDEQYF
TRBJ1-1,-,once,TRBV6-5,TGTGCCAGCAGTTCTGTTGACACGATGAACACTGAAGCTTTCTTT,CASSSVDTMNTEAFF
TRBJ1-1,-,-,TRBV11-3,TGTGCCAGCAGCTTAGGGGACAACCGGAGATTGACTGAAGCTTTCTTT,CASSLGDNRRLTEAFF
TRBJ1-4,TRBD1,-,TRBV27,TGTGCCAGCAGGGGGACAGGGGCGGAGGAAAAACTGTTTTTT,CASRGTGAEEKLFF
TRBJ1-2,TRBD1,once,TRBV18,TGTGCCAGCTCACCCAAACAGGGGGATTATGGCTACACCTTC,CASSPKQGDYGYTF
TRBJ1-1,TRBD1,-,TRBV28,TGTGCCAGCAGTGCCTACAGGGGGGCGGTGAACACTGAAGCTTTCTTT,CASSAYRGAVNTEAFF
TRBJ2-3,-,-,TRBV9,TGTGCCAGCAGCGTAGGAAGGGGTTTGGGGCCAGATACGCAGTATTTT,CASSVGRGLGPDTQYF
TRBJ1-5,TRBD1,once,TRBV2,TGTGCCAGCAGTAGGGGACAGGGAAAGTTTCAGCCCCAGCATTTT,CASSRGQGKFQPQHF
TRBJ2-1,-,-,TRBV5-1,TGCGCCAGCAAGACTGGTTTCTCCTACAATGAGCAGTTCTTC,CASKTGFSYNEQFF
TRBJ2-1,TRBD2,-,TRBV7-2,TGTGCCAGCAGCTTAGCCGGGACTAGCGGGGCTGGAGAGCAGTTCTTC,CASSLAGTSGAGEQFF
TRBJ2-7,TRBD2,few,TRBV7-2,TGTGCCAGCAGCTTAGGGCTAGCGGGAGGGTCTGGCGAGCAGTACTTC,CASSLGLAGGSGEQYF
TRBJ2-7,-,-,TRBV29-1,TGCAGCGTTGGCAGACAGAAGGAGGAGCAGTACTTC,CSVGRQKEEQYF
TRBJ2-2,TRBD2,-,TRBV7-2,TGTGCCAGCAGCTTTGCCGGGACTAGGGGCGGGGAGCTGTTTTTT,CASSFAGTRGGELFF
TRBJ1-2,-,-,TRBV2,TGTGCCAGCAGTGGCACAGGGTCCAACTATGGCTACACCTTC,CASSGTGSNYGYTF
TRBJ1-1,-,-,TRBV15,TGTGCCACCAGCAGAGATTATTCAGAACCAAACACTGAAGCTTTCTTT,CATSRDYSEPNTEAFF
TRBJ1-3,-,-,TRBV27,TGTGCCAGCAGTTTCGACAGCCGCTCTGGAAACACCATATATTTT,CASSFDSRSGNTIYF
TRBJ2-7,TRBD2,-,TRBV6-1,TGTGCCAGCAGTGAAGATTTCGGACTAGCGAGCGGGTACGAGCAGTACTTC,CASSEDFGLASGYEQYF
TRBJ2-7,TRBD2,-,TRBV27,TGTGCCAGCAGACTAGCGCCAGGGATAGCCTACGAGCAGTACTTC,CASRLAPGIAYEQYF
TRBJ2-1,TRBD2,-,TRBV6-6,TGTGCCAGCAGTTCTCCCAGCGGGGGGGCGGATGAGCAGTTCTTC,CASSSPSGGADEQFF